The next 20 T cell receptor beta chains were all read from a single sample in a study of quantifying T cell responses using KT2 cells. About the research overall: Reverse transcription used primers in the TCR alpha and beta constant regions.

A single-stranded UMI oligo with SP2 sequence was ligated to cDNA 3' ends. The first PCR ran around 4 cycles with an equimolar RC1.1 and RC1.2 beta primer mix. TCRdb redid the calling of the UMI-ligation and nested PCR reads with MiXCR, one entry per CDR3 protein. The data contain approximately 43,000 distinct CDR3 sequences, about a sixth of them singletons. The sequenced sample consisted of PBMCs spiked with cells of the T cell clone KT2. All receptors derive from a human donor.

This clonotype showed up many times. The chain uses TRBV12-3 or TRBV12-4 and TRBJ2-1; D gene ambiguous. Trimming shortened V by 1 base and J by 7 bases, and 5 bases separated the two germline ends. The CDR3 has 12 amino acids. Here the CDR3 reads CASSLGTNEQFF. The CDR3 DNA reads as TGTGCCAGCAGTTTAGGCACTAATGAGCAGTTCTTC.

This clonotype is categorized as medium-sized. The V and J genes are TRBV20-1 and TRBJ2-7, with 10 bases matching TRBD2. Germline trimming cut 3 bases from V and 0 bases from J; bases unmatched to any gene: 2. The CDR3 totals 14 residues. Germline V gene sequence: CDR1 DFQATT, CDR2 SNEGSKA (reference sequence). The DNA of the CDR3 is TGCAGTGCTAGCGGGACTAGCGACTCCTACGAGCAGTACTTC. The encoded protein is CSASGTSDSYEQYF.

The genes are TRBV5-1 and TRBJ2-3, with D tentatively TRBD1 or TRBD2 (7 bases each). The germline V and J ends were trimmed by 1 base and 5 bases, with 11 bases remaining between them. Per germline, CDR1 SGHRS and CDR2 YFSETQ. The CDR3 has 14 residues. CDR3 bases: TGCGCCAGCAGCTTGCAGGGGGGGAGAGATACGCAGTATTTT. This gives the protein CASSLQGGRDTQYF.

This clonotype was found a few times. CDR3 region: CASSLQDTNEKLFF. In DNA, the CDR3 is TGTGCCAGCAGCTTACAGGACACAAATGAAAAACTGTTTTTT. The chain is built from TRBV5-6 and TRBJ1-4, with D possibly TRBD1 on 5 matching bases. This CDR3 has 14 amino acids. Germline CDR1 SGHDT, CDR2 YYEEEE. Trimming shortened V by 2 bases and J by 5 bases, and 10 bases separated the two germline ends.

The V gene is TRBV10-2, the J gene TRBJ2-5; TRBD2 matches 7 bases. Germline lookup yields CDR1 WSHSY and CDR2 SAAADI. This CDR3 is built from 15 residues. J was trimmed by 5 bases and V by 8 bases; bases with no gene match: 14. This chain's CDR3 is CASSLGGGPWETQYF. CDR3 in DNA: TGCGCCAGCTCCCTTGGGGGAGGGCCTTGGGAGACCCAGTACTTC.

This rearrangement joins TRBV12-3 or TRBV12-4 to TRBJ2-1, with 7 bases that match TRBD2. The CDR3 runs to 17 residues. The V and J ends lost 7 bases and 3 bases, in that order; junction bases with no gene match: 15. The CDR3: CASTHREVAMIYNEQFF. The CDR3 bases are TGTGCCAGCACCCATCGGGAGGTAGCGATGATCTACAATGAGCAGTTCTTC.

This clonotype was observed a few times. The chain uses TRBV7-2 and TRBJ2-3; D is unresolved. Trimming cost V 5 bases and J 1 base, with 13 bases left between them. From germline, CDR1 is SGHTA and CDR2 FQGNSA. This CDR3 has 15 amino acids. The CDR3 sequence is CASSLQGHGTDTQYF. The DNA of the CDR3 is TGTGCCAGCAGCCTGCAAGGGCATGGCACAGATACGCAGTATTTT.

The chain links TRBV20-1 to TRBJ2-7; perhaps TRBD1 as D (5 bases). The V gene lost 0 bases and the J gene lost 2 bases, with 8 bases spanning the gap. This CDR3 has 13 amino acids. The germline CDR1 and CDR2 sequences are DFQATT and SNEGSKA (reference sequence). CDR3 in amino acids: CSARETETYEQYF. The CDR3 region has the DNA TGCAGTGCTAGAGAGACAGAGACCTACGAGCAGTACTTC.

There are a few counts of this clonotype. Here the CDR3 reads CSGAAAGGLSSYNEQFF. CDR3 in DNA: TGCAGTGGAGCCGCAGCGGGGGGCCTAAGCTCCTACAATGAGCAGTTCTTC. V is TRBV20-1 and J is TRBJ2-1; 9 bases match TRBD2. Trimming cost V 7 bases and J 0 bases; bases outside gene matches: 13. Germline V gene lookup returns CDR1 DFQATT and CDR2 SNEGSKA (reference sequence). The CDR3 sequence is 17 residues long.

The sample holds a few counts of this clonotype. The chain joins TRBV10-2 to TRBJ2-2; 8 nucleotides line up with TRBD1. The junction had 12 bases not matched to a gene; V was cut back by 6 bases and J by 6 bases. The CDR3 covers 16 residues. Per the germline V gene, CDR1 is WSHSY and CDR2 is SAAADI. The CDR3 loop is CASRDPPGGSAGELFF. CDR3 DNA sequence: TGCGCCAGCAGAGATCCTCCAGGGGGCAGTGCCGGGGAGCTGTTTTTT.

The rearrangement joins TRBV6-5 to TRBJ2-7, with 9 nucleotides matching TRBD2. V was pared by 6 bases and J by 5 bases, with 5 bases of the junction left unmatched. The CDR3 extends over 13 amino acids. Germline CDR1 is MNHEY and CDR2 is SVGAGI. The CDR3 nucleotides are TGTGCCAGCAGGACTAGCGGCTTCCACGAGCAGTACTTC. Translated: CASRTSGFHEQYF.

This clonotype was seen a handful of times. The rearrangement joins TRBV27 to TRBJ1-2; D remains ambiguous. V was cut by 0 bases and J by 8 bases, with 10 bases left in between. CDR3 length: 13 amino acids. CDR1 is MNHEY, CDR2 SMNVEV, per germline (reference sequence). The CDR3 loop is CASSLSIVEGYTF. CDR3 coding DNA: TGTGCCAGCAGTTTATCGATCGTCGAAGGCTACACCTTC.

This CDR3 reads CAGTSDEKLFF. The CDR3 DNA sequence: TGCGCCGGGACATCGGACGAAAAACTGTTTTTT. This chain connects TRBV20-1 to TRBJ1-4; D is possibly TRBD1 (6 bases). Germline CDR1 DFQATT, CDR2 SNEGSKA (reference sequence). This CDR3 has 11 amino acids.

This clonotype was counted between two and nine times. The chain recombines TRBV5-6 with TRBJ2-1; no clear D gene. The germline V and J ends were trimmed by 0 bases and 7 bases, with 8 bases remaining between them. This CDR3 is built from 13 residues. Germline V gene lookup returns CDR1 SGHDT and CDR2 YYEEEE. As DNA, the CDR3 is TGTGCCAGCAGCTTGGATAGATTGAATGAGCAGTTCTTC. Translating it yields CASSLDRLNEQFF.

This chain joins TRBV6-5 and TRBJ1-1, with 8 bases fitting TRBD1. After removal of 4 bases from V and 5 bases from J, the junction contained 9 bases not matched to a gene. This CDR3 has 15 residues. Germline V CDR1 and CDR2: MNHEY, SVGAGI. In DNA, the CDR3 is TGTGCCAGCAGTTCAACAGGGGGAGGTGGAACTGAAGCTTTCTTT. Its protein is CASSSTGGGGTEAFF.

V usage is TRBV14 and J usage is TRBJ2-3; 8 bases agree with TRBD1. The germline gives CDR1 SGHDN, CDR2 FVKESK. CDR3 size: 14 residues. Unmatched junction bases numbered 7, after V lost 5 bases and J lost 6 bases. This CDR3 is CASSFGQGKDTQYF. In DNA form, the CDR3 reads TGTGCCAGCAGCTTTGGACAGGGAAAGGATACGCAGTATTTT.

This clonotype was recorded a few times. This rearrangement joins TRBV10-3 to TRBJ2-1; possible D gene TRBD2, 5 bases. This CDR3 has 15 amino acids. Germline CDR1 reads ENHRY; CDR2 reads SYGVKD. The V gene lost 2 bases and the J gene lost 4 bases, with 12 bases spanning the gap. CDR3 in amino acids: CAISEGSGNYNEQFF. The CDR3 DNA reads TGTGCCATCAGTGAGGGATCCGGGAATTACAATGAGCAGTTCTTC.

This clonotype was counted only a few times. The chain uses TRBV29-1 and TRBJ1-5; D is perhaps TRBD1 (5 bases). The CDR3 runs to 13 residues. Germline CDR1 reads SQVTM; CDR2 reads ANQGSEA. V lost 4 bases, J lost 7 bases, and 14 bases lay in between. The CDR3 DNA follows: TGCAGCGTTGCTGGGGGGGTCGAGCAGCCCCAGCATTTT. Its protein product is CSVAGGVEQPQHF.

The rearrangement links TRBV5-1 to TRBJ2-1; a weak D match, TRBD2 (6 bases). Germline V gene sequence: CDR1 SGHRS, CDR2 YFSETQ. The CDR3 is 15 residues long. The germline V and J ends were trimmed by 1 base and 3 bases, with 11 bases remaining between them. CDR3 nucleotides: TGCGCCAGCAGCTTGACCTCGGGGGACTACAATGAGCAGTTCTTC. This encodes CASSLTSGDYNEQFF.

V gene TRBV4-2 combines with J gene TRBJ2-2; 8 positions match TRBD2. The CDR3 contains 16 residues. The ends lost 1 base at V and 7 bases at J; junction bases unmatched: 8. The germline CDR1 and CDR2 sequences are LGHNA and YNFKEQ. For the CDR3, the DNA is TGTGCCAGCAGCCAAGGGGTCGCGGGGGGAGGCGGGGAGCTGTTTTTT. Amino acids: CASSQGVAGGGGELFF.